A single sample is the source of the 32 T cell receptor beta chains below, sequenced in a study of blood T cells in healthy people across ages. A second PCR, run for roughly 7 to 11 cycles, used a sample-barcoded 5' primer plus a J-beta primer mix. In TCRdb, the 5' RACE reads were re-called with MiXCR into one record per CDR3 protein. The sample holds 650,000 to 1,000,000 distinct CDR3 sequences; roughly 34% are singletons and the top ten take roughly 13%. Material for sequencing was blood. Receptor source: a young man in good health.

This chain uses TRBV6-1 with TRBJ2-2; 7 nucleotides agree with TRBD1. V lost 5 bases, J lost 6 bases, and 6 bases stayed unmatched. CDR1 is MNHNS and CDR2 is SASEGT in the germline V gene. This CDR3 region has 14 residues. CDR3 sequence (DNA): TGTGCCAGCAGTCACCGGGACAGTGCCGGGGAGCTGTTTTTT. This codes for CASSHRDSAGELFF.

CDR3 loop: CASSRLQLAGGYNEQFF. The DNA of the CDR3 is TGTGCCAGCAGCCGGCTACAACTAGCGGGGGGATACAATGAGCAGTTCTTC. This sequence joins TRBV14 and TRBJ2-1, with TRBD2 matching over 12 bases. The V gene's germline CDR1 is SGHDN and CDR2 FVKESK. The CDR3 totals 17 residues. V gave up 4 bases and J gave up 4 bases; unmatched junction bases: 8.

This clonotype came up once. The chain employs TRBV18 and TRBJ2-7; maybe TRBD2 (5 bases). Trimming took 5 bases from V and 1 from J, leaving 15 bases between them. CDR1 is KGHSH and CDR2 is LQKENI in the germline V gene. The CDR3 runs 15 residues. In DNA form, the CDR3 reads TGTGCCAGCTCAACTAACGGGAAATCTTCCTACGAGCAGTACTTC. Residues: CASSTNGKSSYEQYF.

This clonotype was picked up a small number of times. The CDR3 region is CASSGTVTSNYGYTF. CDR3 bases: TGTGCCAGCAGTGGGACAGTGACTTCTAACTATGGCTACACCTTC. This chain joins TRBV12-3 or TRBV12-4 and TRBJ1-2; 7 bases line up with TRBD1. This CDR3 has 15 amino acids. Trimming removed 5 bases from V and 0 bases from J; junction bases left unmatched: 6.

Turning to this clonotype: A clone one base away is much larger, so this may be a read error. This rearrangement joins TRBV29-1 to TRBJ2-3; TRBD2 is a possible D gene (6 bases). Trimming stripped 7 bases from V and 0 bases from J, with 14 bases between. The CDR3 totals 14 residues. CDR1 and CDR2 (germline): SQVTM, ANQGSEA. The CDR3 bases are TGCAGCGCTGGGCTGGGGACTAGCACAGATACGCAGTATTTT. It translates to CSAGLGTSTDTQYF.

The rearrangement links TRBV7-6 to TRBJ2-7; weak D call: TRBD2 (6 bases). The end of the DNA aligns better with TRBJ2-5, so the J call may be wrong. Looked up from germline, CDR1 is SGHVS and CDR2 is FNYEAQ. The CDR3 runs to 15 residues. The CDR3 loop reads CASSLVGGGRETQYF. DNA of the CDR3: TGTGCCAGCAGCTTAGTCGGTGGGGGGAGAGAGACCCAGTACTTC.

This clonotype was observed a handful of times. The CDR3 coding sequence is TGCAGCGTTGAAATAGGGGTCGCCGGGGAGCTGTTTTTT. It specifies CSVEIGVAGELFF. The V call is TRBV29-1, the J call TRBJ2-2; TRBD1 is a possible D gene (5 bases). This CDR3 spans 13 amino acids. CDR1 is SQVTM, CDR2 ANQGSEA, per germline. The V end lost 2 bases, the J end lost 6 bases, and 10 bases lay between the germline ends.

A remark on this clonotype: A much larger clone is a single base away; this may be a read error. The chain recombines TRBV12-3 or TRBV12-4 with TRBJ1-2, with D hard to call. This CDR3 comprises 13 residues. V was cut by 5 bases and J by 2 bases, with 9 bases left in between. The CDR3 reads CASSVLTNYGYTF. For the CDR3, the DNA is TGTGCCAGCAGTGTGTTGACGAACTATGGCTACACCTTC.

As concerns this clonotype: This may arise from a read error, as a much more abundant clone is one base away. V is TRBV5-5 and J is TRBJ2-7; weak D call: TRBD2 (5 bases). This CDR3 has 13 residues. V lost 7 bases to trimming and J lost 5 bases, with 16 bases between them. Germline V gives CDR1 SGHKS, CDR2 YYEKEE (reference sequence). This chain's CDR3 is CASHAADTDEQYF. CDR3 DNA: TGTGCCAGCCACGCAGCGGATACCGACGAGCAGTACTTC.

This clonotype showed up just a few times. V gene TRBV5-1 combines with J gene TRBJ2-1, with a possible D match to TRBD1 (5 bases). The CDR3 sequence is 14 residues long. The germline gives CDR1 SGHRS, CDR2 YFSETQ. Trimming removed 4 bases from V and 1 base from J, with 9 bases in between. The chain's CDR3 is CASSPRTSYNEQFF. In nucleotides, the CDR3 is TGCGCCAGCAGCCCCAGGACATCCTACAATGAGCAGTTCTTC.

This clonotype occurred once. A read error may be the cause here, since a much bigger clone is one base away. The chain couples TRBV5-1 to TRBJ2-7; D may match TRBD1 or TRBD2 (5 bases each). CDR1 SGHRS and CDR2 YFSETQ come from the germline V gene. This CDR3 has 13 amino acids. Trimming pared 3 bases from V and 3 bases from J, leaving 10 bases between. The CDR3 loop is CASSSGRNYEQYF. CDR3 in DNA: TGCGCCAGCAGCTCGGGGCGCAACTACGAGCAGTACTTC.

This clonotype was seen more than once but under ten times. The chain links TRBV6-6 to TRBJ2-3, with 7 bases aligning to TRBD1. Germline V lookup: CDR1 MNHNY, CDR2 SVGAGI (reference sequence). CDR3 length: 14 residues. Losses at the gene ends were 5 bases for V and 4 bases for J; bases not matched to a gene: 6. The CDR3 here is CASSRYTGADTQYF. In DNA, the CDR3 is TGTGCCAGCAGTCGATATACAGGGGCAGATACGCAGTATTTT.

This clonotype was detected only a few times. The V and J genes are TRBV9 and TRBJ1-1; D possibly corresponds to TRBD1 (5 bases). CDR1 and CDR2 from the germline V gene are SGDLS and YYNGEE. V was cut by 6 bases and J by 1 base, with 13 bases left in between. The CDR3 totals 14 residues. CDR3 DNA: TGTGCCAGCACCGGGGACTTCTCGAACACTGAAGCTTTCTTT. Its protein product is CASTGDFSNTEAFF.

This sequence joins TRBV6-6 and TRBJ1-2, with 10 bases lining up with TRBD1. The ends lost 4 bases at V and 3 bases at J; junction bases unmatched: 5. In germline, CDR1 is MNHNY, CDR2 SVGAGI (reference sequence). The CDR3 spans 15 residues. In nucleotides, the CDR3 is TGTGCCAGCAGTTCCCCGACAGGGGGCCACTATGGCTACACCTTC. Protein: CASSSPTGGHYGYTF.

The chain uses TRBV3-1 and TRBJ2-5; 8 bases line up with TRBD1. V trimming: 0 bases; J trimming: 11 bases; junction bases outside the gene matches: 11. Germline-derived CDR1 and CDR2 are LGHDT and YNNKEL (reference sequence). CDR3 size: 15 residues. The CDR3: CASSQDLQGGYEQYF. Written as DNA, the CDR3 is TGTGCCAGCAGCCAAGATCTACAGGGGGGTTATGAGCAGTACTTC.

This sequence joins TRBV15 and TRBJ1-1; D unresolved. V lost 5 bases, J lost 6 bases, and 19 bases lay in between. The CDR3 sequence is 15 residues long. The V gene's germline CDR1 is LNHNV and CDR2 YYDKDF (reference sequence). The CDR3 DNA follows: TGTGCCACCAGCCCCCCGACGGGGTGGGATGCTGAAGCTTTCTTT. It is translated as CATSPPTGWDAEAFF.

About this clonotype: This may be a read error, as it is one base from a much larger clone. The rearrangement joins TRBV6-6 to TRBJ2-1; possibly TRBD1 or TRBD2 for D (5 bases each). CDR3 length equals 13 residues. Per the germline V gene, CDR1 is MNHNY and CDR2 is SVGAGI (reference sequence). Written as DNA, the CDR3 is TGTGCCAGCAGTCCCGGGACGCTCAATGGGCAGTTCTTC. Translation: CASSPGTLNGQFF.

The chain links TRBV6-5 to TRBJ2-1; 15 nucleotides match TRBD2. CDR3 size: 16 residues. Germline CDR1 MNHEY, CDR2 SVGAGI. Trimming removed 1 base from V and 9 bases from J; junction bases left unmatched: 4. The CDR3 DNA reads as TGTGCCAGCAGTTACTTTCCGGGACTAGCGGGAGGTGAGCAGTTCTTC. This encodes CASSYFPGLAGGEQFF.

The chain carries TRBV20-1 and TRBJ1-2; unclear D gene. Germline V gene data show CDR1 as DFQATT and CDR2 as SNEGSKA (reference sequence). V was pared by 2 bases and J by 1 base, with 5 bases between. The CDR3 contains 12 residues. CDR3: CSARLLNYGYTF. In DNA, the CDR3 is TGCAGTGCTAGACTTCTTAACTATGGCTACACCTTC.

This clonotype was seen a handful of times. The rearrangement joins TRBV27 to TRBJ2-5, with D perhaps TRBD1 or TRBD2 (6 bases each). V dropped 3 bases and J dropped 1 base, with 12 bases sitting between them. CDR1 MNHEY and CDR2 SMNVEV come from the germline V gene (reference sequence). CDR3 length equals 15 residues. The CDR3 sequence is CASSFGGRPQETQYF. The CDR3 coding sequence is TGTGCCAGCAGTTTCGGGGGCCGGCCCCAAGAGACCCAGTACTTC.

This clonotype was observed a handful of times. V and J are TRBV4-3 and TRBJ1-1; D is possibly TRBD1 (5 bases). With 0 bases removed from V and 3 bases from J, the gap between germline ends came to 11 bases. The CDR3 has 15 residues. In germline, CDR1 is LGHNA, CDR2 YSLEER. The CDR3 loop reads CASSQDTGADTEAFF. Written as DNA, the CDR3 is TGCGCCAGCAGCCAAGATACCGGGGCGGACACTGAAGCTTTCTTT.

This clonotype has just a few counts. This chain uses TRBV7-9 with TRBJ2-7; the D gene is possibly TRBD2 (6 bases). From germline, CDR1 is SEHNR and CDR2 FQNEAQ (reference sequence). The CDR3 totals 14 residues. Trimming pared 3 bases from V and 6 bases from J, leaving 15 bases between. The CDR3 loop is CASSLGGGGIEQYF. DNA of the CDR3: TGTGCCAGCAGCTTGGGGGGTGGCGGAATCGAGCAGTACTTC.

This clonotype was seen repeatedly, ten times or more. The V and J genes are TRBV12-5 and TRBJ2-1, with D possibly called TRBD1 or TRBD2 (5 bases each). Germline CDR1 reads LGHNT; CDR2 reads FRNRAP. This CDR3 region has 14 residues. V was trimmed by 4 bases and J by 9 bases, leaving 16 bases between them. The CDR3 here is CASGSDSLRGEQFF. The CDR3, as DNA: TGTGCTAGTGGTTCGGACTCCCTAAGGGGTGAGCAGTTCTTC.

This chain joins TRBV12-3 or TRBV12-4 and TRBJ1-2; tentative D call: TRBD1 (6 bases). The CDR3 length is 15 residues. V lost 4 bases and J 4 bases, leaving 16 bases between the germline ends. CDR3 in amino acids: CASSSPRGIPYGYTF. CDR3 coding DNA: TGTGCCAGCAGTTCCCCGAGGGGGATACCCTATGGCTACACCTTC.

This clonotype was counted ten times or more. The CDR3 here is CATSSEGSNSPLHF. The CDR3 nucleotides are TGTGCCACCAGCAGTGAGGGTTCTAATTCACCCCTCCACTTT. J is TRBJ1-6 and V is TRBV15; D gene unclear. Germline V CDR1 and CDR2: LNHNV, YYDKDF (reference sequence). The V end lost 3 bases, the J end lost 6 bases, and 9 bases lay between the germline ends. The CDR3 contains 14 residues.

This clonotype was observed at least ten times. The junction and the germline gene differ at one end; a read error may be behind it. The chain has TRBV2 and TRBJ1-2, with a weak D call TRBD1 (5 bases). Germline lookup yields CDR1 SNHLY and CDR2 FYNNEI. The CDR3 runs 12 residues. CDR3 protein: CASSEEGYGYTF. For the CDR3, the DNA is TGTGCCAGCAGCGAAGAGGGGTATGGCTACACCTTC.

This clonotype has ten or more counts. This chain joins TRBV10-3 and TRBJ2-7, with 9 bases identical to TRBD1. The CDR3 length is 14 residues. Trimming took 7 bases from V and 5 from J; bases not matched to a gene: 9. Germline lookup yields CDR1 ENHRY and CDR2 SYGVKD. CDR3 DNA: TGTGCCATCACCAAAGGACAGGGGTTGGACGAGCAGTACTTC. It translates to CAITKGQGLDEQYF.

V gene TRBV15 combines with J gene TRBJ1-5; TRBD1 aligns across 7 bases. The CDR3 extends over 16 amino acids. Germline CDR1 is LNHNV and CDR2 is YYDKDF (reference sequence). J gave up 4 bases and V 3 bases, and 9 bases lay outside the gene matches. The CDR3 spells CATSRTRDSMNQPQHF. The CDR3 nucleotides are TGTGCCACCAGCAGGACGAGGGACAGTATGAATCAGCCCCAGCATTTT.

There are a few counts of this clonotype. V usage is TRBV10-3 and J usage is TRBJ1-6; 8 nucleotides align to TRBD1. Trimming cost V 10 bases and J 0 bases; bases outside gene matches: 5. Looked up from germline, CDR1 is ENHRY and CDR2 is SYGVKD. The length of the CDR3 is 15 residues. The CDR3 here is CATQGASSYNSPLHF. CDR3 in DNA: TGTGCCACCCAGGGGGCTAGCTCCTATAATTCACCCCTCCACTTT.

In this sample, this clonotype turned up once. The CDR3 sequence is CASSQVGTSATDTQYF. The CDR3 DNA sequence: TGCGCCAGCAGCCAAGTTGGGACTAGCGCCACAGATACGCAGTATTTT. J is TRBJ2-3 and V is TRBV4-1, with TRBD2 identical over 10 bases. With 1 base clipped from V and 2 bases from J, the junction kept 3 bases outside the gene matches. The CDR3 length is 16 residues. Germline CDR1 is MGHRA and CDR2 is YSYEKL.

The V gene is TRBV20-1, the J gene TRBJ2-5; no definite D call. Germline assignment: CDR1 DFQATT and CDR2 SNEGSKA (reference sequence). V lost 4 bases, J lost 3 bases, and 15 bases lay in between. The CDR3 runs to 14 residues. CDR3 loop: CSAKPLSSEETQYF. CDR3 in DNA: TGCAGTGCTAAGCCTCTTTCGAGCGAAGAGACCCAGTACTTC.

The table lists this clonotype with a few counts. This chain joins TRBV11-2 and TRBJ2-3; 9 bases match TRBD2. The CDR3 totals 18 residues. Germline lookup yields CDR1 SGHAT and CDR2 FQNNGV. V was pared by 1 base and J by 7 bases, with 15 bases of the junction left unmatched. CDR3 residues: CASSLVRASGDKPYTQYF. CDR3 bases: TGTGCCAGCAGCTTAGTTAGGGCTAGCGGGGACAAACCTTATACGCAGTATTTT.